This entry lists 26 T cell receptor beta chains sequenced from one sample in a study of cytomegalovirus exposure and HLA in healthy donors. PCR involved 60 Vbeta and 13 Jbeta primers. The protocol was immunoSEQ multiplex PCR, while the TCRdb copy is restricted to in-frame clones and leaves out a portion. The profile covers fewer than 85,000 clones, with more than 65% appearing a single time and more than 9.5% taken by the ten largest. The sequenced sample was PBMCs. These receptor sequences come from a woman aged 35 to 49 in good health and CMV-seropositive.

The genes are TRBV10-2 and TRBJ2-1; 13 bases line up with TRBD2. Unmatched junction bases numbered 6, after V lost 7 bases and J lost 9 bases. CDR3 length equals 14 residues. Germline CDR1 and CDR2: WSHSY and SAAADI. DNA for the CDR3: TGCGCCAGCAAGGGGACTAGCGGGATGGTTGAGCAGTTCTTC. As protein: CASKGTSGMVEQFF.

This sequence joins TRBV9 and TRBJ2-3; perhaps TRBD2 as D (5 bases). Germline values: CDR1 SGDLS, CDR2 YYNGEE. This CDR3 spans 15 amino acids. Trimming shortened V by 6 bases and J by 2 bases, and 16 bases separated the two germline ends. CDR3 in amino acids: CASTRAVSITDTQYF. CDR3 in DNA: TGTGCCAGCACTCGAGCGGTGTCGATCACAGATACGCAGTATTTT.

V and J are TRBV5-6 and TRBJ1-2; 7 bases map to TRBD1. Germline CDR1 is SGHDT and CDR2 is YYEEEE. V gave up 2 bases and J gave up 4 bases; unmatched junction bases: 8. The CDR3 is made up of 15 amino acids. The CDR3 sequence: CASSFGNRGSYGYTF. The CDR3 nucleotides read TGTGCCAGCAGCTTTGGTAACAGGGGTTCCTATGGCTACACCTTC. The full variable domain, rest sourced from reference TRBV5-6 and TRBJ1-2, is DAGVTQSPTHLIKTRGQQVTLRCSPKSGHDTVSWYQQALGQGPQFIFQYYEEEERQRGNFPDRFSGHQFPNYSSELNVNALLLGDSALYLCASSFGNRGSYGYTFGSGTRLTVV.

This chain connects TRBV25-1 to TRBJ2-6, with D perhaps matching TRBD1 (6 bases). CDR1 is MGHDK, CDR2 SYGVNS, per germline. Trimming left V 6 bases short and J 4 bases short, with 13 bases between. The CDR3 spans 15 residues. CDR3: CASSYRVEGANVLTF. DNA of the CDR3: TGTGCCAGCAGCTACAGGGTGGAAGGGGCCAACGTCCTGACTTTC.

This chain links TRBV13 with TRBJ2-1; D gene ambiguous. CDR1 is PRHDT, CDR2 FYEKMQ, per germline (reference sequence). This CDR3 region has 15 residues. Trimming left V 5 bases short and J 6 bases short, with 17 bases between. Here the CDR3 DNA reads TGTGCCAGCAGCCTCGCGCTGTTAAGAACCAATGAGCAGTTCTTC. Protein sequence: CASSLALLRTNEQFF.

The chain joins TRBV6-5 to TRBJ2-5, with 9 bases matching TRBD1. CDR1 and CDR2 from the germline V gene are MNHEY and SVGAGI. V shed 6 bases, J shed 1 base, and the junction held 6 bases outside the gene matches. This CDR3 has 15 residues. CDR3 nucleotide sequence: TGTGCCAGCAGCTCACAGGGGGCCATCCAAGAGACCCAGTACTTC. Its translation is CASSSQGAIQETQYF.

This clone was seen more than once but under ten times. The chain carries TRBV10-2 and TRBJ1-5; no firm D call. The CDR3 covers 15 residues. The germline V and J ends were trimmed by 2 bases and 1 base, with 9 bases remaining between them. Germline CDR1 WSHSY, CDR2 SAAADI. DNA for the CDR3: TGCGCCAGCAGTGAGGTGCGATCAAGCAATCAGCCCCAGCATTTT. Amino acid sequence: CASSEVRSSNQPQHF.

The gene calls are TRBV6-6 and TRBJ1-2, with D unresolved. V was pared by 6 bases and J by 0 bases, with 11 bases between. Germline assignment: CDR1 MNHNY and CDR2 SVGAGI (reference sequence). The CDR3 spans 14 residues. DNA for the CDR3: TGTGCCAGCAGAAATCAGGTTACTAACTATGGCTACACCTTC. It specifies CASRNQVTNYGYTF.

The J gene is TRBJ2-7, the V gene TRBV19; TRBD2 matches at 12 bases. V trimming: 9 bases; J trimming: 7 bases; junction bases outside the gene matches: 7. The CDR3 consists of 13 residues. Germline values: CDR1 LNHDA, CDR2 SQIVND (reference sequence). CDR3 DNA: TGTGCCAGCTCGGGACTAGCGGGCCGTGAGCAGTACTTC. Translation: CASSGLAGREQYF.

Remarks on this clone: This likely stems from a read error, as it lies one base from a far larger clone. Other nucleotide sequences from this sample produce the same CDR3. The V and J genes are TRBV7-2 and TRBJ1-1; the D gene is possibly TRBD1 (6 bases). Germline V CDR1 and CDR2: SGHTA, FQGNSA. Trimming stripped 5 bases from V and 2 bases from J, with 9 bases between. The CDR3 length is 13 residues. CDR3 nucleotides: TGTGCCAGCAGCCCACAGGGTAACACTGAAGCTTTCTTT. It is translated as CASSPQGNTEAFF. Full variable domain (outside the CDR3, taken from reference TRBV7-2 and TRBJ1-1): GAGVSQSPSNKVTEKGKDVELRCDPISGHTALYWYRQSLGQGLEFLIYFQGNSAPDKSGLPSDRFSAERTGGSVSTLTIQRTQQEDSAVYLCASSPQGNTEAFFGQGTRLTVV.

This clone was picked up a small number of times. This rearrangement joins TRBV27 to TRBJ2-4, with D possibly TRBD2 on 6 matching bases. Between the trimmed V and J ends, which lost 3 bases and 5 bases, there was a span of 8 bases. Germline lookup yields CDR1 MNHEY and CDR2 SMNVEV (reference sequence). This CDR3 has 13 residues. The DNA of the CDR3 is TGTGCCAGCAGTTTCTCGGGGGAAAACATTCAGTACTTC. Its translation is CASSFSGENIQYF.

CDR3 bases: TGTGCCAGCAGCTTCGGACAGGGGAACGAAAAACTGTTTTTT. This encodes CASSFGQGNEKLFF. The chain combines TRBV7-6 with TRBJ1-4; 9 bases agree with TRBD1. V was pared by 3 bases and J by 8 bases, with 4 bases of the junction left unmatched. Germline assignment: CDR1 SGHVS and CDR2 FNYEAQ. The CDR3 consists of 14 residues.

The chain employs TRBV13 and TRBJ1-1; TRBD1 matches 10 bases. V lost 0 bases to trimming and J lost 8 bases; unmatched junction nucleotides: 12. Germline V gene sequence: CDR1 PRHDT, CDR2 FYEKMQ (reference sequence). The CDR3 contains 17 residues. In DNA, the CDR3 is TGTGCCAGCAGCTTAGGCCGGACAGGGGGGACTTTAGGGGAAGCTTTCTTT. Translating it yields CASSLGRTGGTLGEAFF.

This chain's CDR3 is CASSPSYFRQDTDTQYF. The CDR3 coding sequence is TGTGCCAGCAGTCCATCCTATTTCCGTCAAGATACAGATACGCAGTATTTT. This rearrangement joins TRBV27 to TRBJ2-3, with unresolved D. The germline V gene has CDR1 MNHEY and CDR2 SMNVEV (reference sequence). The V end was cut by 5 bases, the J end by 3 bases, with 21 bases between. The CDR3 covers 17 residues.

CDR3 nucleotide sequence: TGTGCCAGCAGCAAGCGACTAGCGGTAGGACACAATGAGCAGTTCTTC. Translation gives CASSKRLAVGHNEQFF. The rearrangement uses TRBV7-9 and TRBJ2-1; 9 bases map to TRBD2. CDR3 size: 16 residues. The V gene's germline CDR1 is SEHNR and CDR2 FQNEAQ (reference sequence). Trimming removed 5 bases from V and 5 bases from J; junction bases left unmatched: 10.

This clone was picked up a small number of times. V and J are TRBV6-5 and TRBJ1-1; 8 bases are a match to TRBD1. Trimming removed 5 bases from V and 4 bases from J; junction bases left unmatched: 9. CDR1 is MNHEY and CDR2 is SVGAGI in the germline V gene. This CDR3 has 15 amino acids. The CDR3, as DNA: TGTGCCAGCAGTCCCGCCTTTACAGGGGGCACTGAAGCTTTCTTT. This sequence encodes CASSPAFTGGTEAFF.

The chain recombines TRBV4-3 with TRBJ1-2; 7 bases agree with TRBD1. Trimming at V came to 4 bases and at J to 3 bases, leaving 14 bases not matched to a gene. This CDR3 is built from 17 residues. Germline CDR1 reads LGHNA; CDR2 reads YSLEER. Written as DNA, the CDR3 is TGCGCCAGCAGCCTAATATATTCCGGGACAGTGGACTATGGCTACACCTTC. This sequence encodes CASSLIYSGTVDYGYTF.

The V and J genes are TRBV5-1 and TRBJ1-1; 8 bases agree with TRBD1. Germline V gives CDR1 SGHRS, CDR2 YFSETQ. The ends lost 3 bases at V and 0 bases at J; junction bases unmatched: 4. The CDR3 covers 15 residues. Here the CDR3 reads CASSSWTGLNTEAFF. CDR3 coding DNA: TGCGCCAGCAGCTCGTGGACAGGGTTGAACACTGAAGCTTTCTTT.

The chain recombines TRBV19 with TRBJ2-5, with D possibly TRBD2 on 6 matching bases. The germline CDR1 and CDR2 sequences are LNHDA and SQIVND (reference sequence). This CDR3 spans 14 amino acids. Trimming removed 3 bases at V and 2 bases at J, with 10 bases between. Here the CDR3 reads CASSISSAQETQYF. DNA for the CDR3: TGTGCCAGTAGTATTTCTAGCGCTCAAGAGACCCAGTACTTC.

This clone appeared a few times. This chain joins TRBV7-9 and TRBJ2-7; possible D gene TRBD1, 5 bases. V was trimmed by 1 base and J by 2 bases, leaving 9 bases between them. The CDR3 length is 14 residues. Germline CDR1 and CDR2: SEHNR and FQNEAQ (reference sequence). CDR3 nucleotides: TGTGCCAGCAGCTTAGGGGGCGGACCCTACGAGCAGTACTTC. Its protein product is CASSLGGGPYEQYF.

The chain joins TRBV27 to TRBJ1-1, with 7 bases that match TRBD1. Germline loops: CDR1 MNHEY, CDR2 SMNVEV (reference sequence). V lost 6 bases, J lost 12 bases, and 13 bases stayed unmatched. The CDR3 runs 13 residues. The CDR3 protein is CASSVISGTASFF. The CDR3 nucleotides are TGTGCCAGCAGCGTAATATCCGGGACAGCTTCTTTCTTT.

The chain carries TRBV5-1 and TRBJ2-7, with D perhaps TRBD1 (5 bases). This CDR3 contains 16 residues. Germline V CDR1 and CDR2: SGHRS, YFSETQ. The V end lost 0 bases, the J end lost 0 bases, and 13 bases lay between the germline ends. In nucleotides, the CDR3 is TGCGCCAGCAGCTTGGAGTGGATGACAGTCTCCTACGAGCAGTACTTC. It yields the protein CASSLEWMTVSYEQYF.

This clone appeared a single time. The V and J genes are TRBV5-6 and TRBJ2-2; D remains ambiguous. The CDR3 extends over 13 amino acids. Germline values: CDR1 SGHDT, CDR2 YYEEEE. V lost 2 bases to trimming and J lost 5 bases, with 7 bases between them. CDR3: CASSFGRTGELFF. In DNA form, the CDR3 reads TGTGCCAGCAGCTTTGGCCGAACCGGGGAGCTGTTTTTT.

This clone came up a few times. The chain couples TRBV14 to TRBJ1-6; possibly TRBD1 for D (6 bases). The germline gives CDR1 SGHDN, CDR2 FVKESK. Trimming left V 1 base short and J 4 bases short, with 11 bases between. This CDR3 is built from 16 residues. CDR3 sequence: CASSQVDRSYNSPLHF. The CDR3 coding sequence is TGTGCCAGCAGCCAAGTGGACAGAAGTTATAATTCACCCCTCCACTTT.

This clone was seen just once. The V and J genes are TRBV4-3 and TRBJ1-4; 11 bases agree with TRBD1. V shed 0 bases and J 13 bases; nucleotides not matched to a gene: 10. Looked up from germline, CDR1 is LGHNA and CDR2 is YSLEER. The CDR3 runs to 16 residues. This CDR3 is CASSQEGQGAARRLFF. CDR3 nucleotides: TGCGCCAGCAGCCAAGAAGGACAGGGGGCGGCTCGTCGACTGTTTTTT.

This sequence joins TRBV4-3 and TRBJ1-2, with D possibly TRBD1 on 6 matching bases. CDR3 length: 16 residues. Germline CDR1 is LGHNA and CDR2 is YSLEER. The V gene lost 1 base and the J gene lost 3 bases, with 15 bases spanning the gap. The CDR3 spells CASSQVVAGADYGYTF. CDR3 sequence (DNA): TGCGCCAGCAGCCAAGTAGTAGCGGGGGCTGACTATGGCTACACCTTC.